The 14 T cell receptor beta chains listed next were all sequenced from one sample in a study of T-cell reconstitution after alpha-beta-depleted transplantation in children. Construction of the TCRbeta library involved unique molecular identifiers. TCRdb itself ran the PCR reads through MiXCR, one entry per CDR3 protein. The table has approximately 500,000 distinct CDR3 sequences, 25% to 30% seen once; the top ten hold around 36%. The sequences come from PBMCs, collected before TCRalphabeta/CD19-depleted stem cell transplant. The receptor set was obtained from a boy under two years old with Wiskott-Aldrich syndrome, due to receive a stem cell transplant.

The rearrangement uses TRBV5-1 and TRBJ2-7; possible D gene TRBD2, 6 bases. V gave up 1 base and J gave up 6 bases, with 14 bases separating them. There are 14 residues in the CDR3. Germline CDR1 SGHRS, CDR2 YFSETQ. The CDR3, as DNA: TGCGCCAGCAGCTTGCCAACTAGCCAGAGCGAGCAGTACTTC. As protein: CASSLPTSQSEQYF.

The rearrangement joins TRBV30 to TRBJ1-5; no reliable D call. Germline V gene sequence: CDR1 GTSNPN, CDR2 SVGIG (reference sequence). Trimming left V 2 bases short and J 6 bases short, with 8 bases between. This CDR3 has 12 residues. In nucleotides, the CDR3 is TGTGCCTGGAGTTCGAGAGGTCAGCCCCAGCATTTT. Its protein is CAWSSRGQPQHF.

This rearrangement joins TRBV5-5 to TRBJ1-5, with D possibly matching TRBD1 (6 bases). The CDR3 contains 16 residues. The germline CDR1 and CDR2 sequences are SGHKS and YYEKEE (reference sequence). V dropped 4 bases and J dropped 4 bases, with 18 bases sitting between them. CDR3 sequence reads: CASSLNSWGANQPQHF. CDR3 sequence (DNA): TGTGCCAGCAGCCTAAACTCCTGGGGGGCTAATCAGCCCCAGCATTTT.

The CDR3 is CASSQVPRTDTQYF. DNA for the CDR3: TGTGCCAGCTCTCAGGTCCCTCGCACAGATACGCAGTATTTT. The chain couples TRBV27 to TRBJ2-3; D is undetermined. Germline-derived CDR1 and CDR2 are MNHEY and SMNVEV (reference sequence). This CDR3 is built from 14 residues. V dropped 8 bases and J dropped 1 base, with 13 bases sitting between them.

The chain uses TRBV20-1 and TRBJ2-1, with 7 nucleotides matching TRBD2. V shed 3 bases and J 7 bases; nucleotides not matched to a gene: 3. CDR1 is DFQATT, CDR2 SNEGSKA, per germline (reference sequence). CDR3 length equals 12 residues. The CDR3 nucleotides read TGCAGTGCTAGTCTAGCGGCAAATGAGCAGTTCTTC. Residues: CSASLAANEQFF.

This clonotype was seen only a few times. For the CDR3, the DNA is TGCAGTGCGTATGCAGGGGGCCCCTACAATGAGCAGTTCTTC. Protein: CSAYAGGPYNEQFF. The chain recombines TRBV20-1 with TRBJ2-1; 8 bases are shared with TRBD1. Germline CDR1 reads DFQATT; CDR2 reads SNEGSKA (reference sequence). V shed 6 bases, J shed 2 bases, and the junction held 6 bases outside the gene matches. This CDR3 is built from 14 residues.

The V and J genes are TRBV7-2 and TRBJ2-1; D assignment may be TRBD1 or TRBD2 (7 bases each). This CDR3 comprises 16 residues. Looked up from germline, CDR1 is SGHTA and CDR2 is FQGNSA. The ends were cut back, 2 bases at V and 7 bases at J, with 18 bases in the middle. This CDR3 is CASSLRWGRGGNEQFF. CDR3 DNA sequence: TGTGCCAGCAGCTTAAGATGGGGCAGGGGGGGGAATGAGCAGTTCTTC.

The CDR3 region is CSARDLVLVGEKLFF. CDR3 DNA sequence: TGCAGTGCTAGAGATCTGGTGCTCGTCGGTGAAAAACTGTTTTTT. V is TRBV20-1 and J is TRBJ1-4; D unclear. The CDR3 is 15 amino acids. Trimming stripped 0 bases from V and 7 bases from J, with 15 bases between. Germline V gene sequence: CDR1 DFQATT, CDR2 SNEGSKA (reference sequence).

CDR3 sequence reads: CASSPASRLSSYNEQFF. The CDR3 DNA follows: TGTGCCAGCAGTCCAGCGTCCCGCTTAAGCTCCTACAATGAGCAGTTCTTC. The chain uses TRBV27 and TRBJ2-1; no firm D call. V lost 5 bases, J lost 0 bases, and 17 bases lay in between. The CDR3 has 17 amino acids. The V gene's germline CDR1 is MNHEY and CDR2 SMNVEV (reference sequence).

The J gene is TRBJ2-3, the V gene TRBV25-1; TRBD1 matches at 8 bases. The CDR3 loop spans 16 amino acids. From germline, CDR1 is MGHDK and CDR2 SYGVNS. The trim removed 8 bases at V and 2 bases at J, leaving 12 bases unmatched. Here the CDR3 reads CASGGRTGSITDTQYF. The CDR3 DNA follows: TGTGCCAGCGGTGGCCGGACAGGGAGCATCACAGATACGCAGTATTTT. Filled out from reference TRBV25-1 and TRBJ2-3, the complete variable domain reads EADIYQTPRYLVIGTGKKITLECSQTMGHDKMYWYQQDPGMELHLIHYSYGVNSTEKGDLSSESTVSRIRTEHFPLTLESARPSHTSQYLCASGGRTGSITDTQYFGPGTRLTVL.

V usage is TRBV20-1 and J usage is TRBJ1-1, with TRBD1 as a possible D gene (5 bases). The germline V gene has CDR1 DFQATT and CDR2 SNEGSKA (reference sequence). Trimming removed 6 bases from V and 1 base from J, with 15 bases in between. This CDR3 contains 14 residues. In DNA, the CDR3 is TGCAGTGCCCCGAAACCGGGACCGAACACTGAAGCTTTCTTT. This codes for CSAPKPGPNTEAFF.

Only a few counts were recorded for this clonotype. The genes are TRBV7-2 and TRBJ2-2; TRBD2 might be the D (6 bases). Germline lookup yields CDR1 SGHTA and CDR2 FQGNSA. This CDR3 contains 16 residues. The V end was cut by 6 bases, the J end by 1 base, with 15 bases between. As DNA, the CDR3 is TGTGCCAGCAGTTACGGGGGAATCCTGAACACCGGGGAGCTGTTTTTT. It yields the protein CASSYGGILNTGELFF. The full variable domain, completed using reference TRBV7-2 and TRBJ2-2, is GAGVSQSPSNKVTEKGKDVELRCDPISGHTALYWYRQSLGQGLEFLIYFQGNSAPDKSGLPSDRFSAERTGGSVSTLTIQRTQQEDSAVYLCASSYGGILNTGELFFGEGSRLTVL.

About this clonotype: A much larger clone differs by one base, so this may be a read error. The rearrangement uses TRBV5-5 and TRBJ2-3; D gene unclear. Germline CDR1 is SGHKS and CDR2 is YYEKEE (reference sequence). The CDR3 contains 10 residues. CDR3 protein: CASSKDTQYF. The CDR3 DNA sequence: TGTGCCAGCAGCAAAGATACGCAGTATTTT.

The gene calls are TRBV28 and TRBJ2-2; TRBD2 aligns across 8 bases. This CDR3 spans 15 amino acids. The ends lost 4 bases at V and 4 bases at J; junction bases unmatched: 5. The germline V gene encodes CDR1 MDHEN and CDR2 SYDVKM. CDR3 sequence: CASSSGGGSTGELFF. CDR3 bases: TGTGCCAGCAGTTCCGGGGGGGGGAGCACCGGGGAGCTGTTTTTT.